The 28 T cell receptor beta chains below were found in one sample sequenced in a study of tissue T cells after allogeneic stem cell transplantation. Sequenced by immunoSEQ multiplex PCR; TCRdb stores in-frame clones only, minus some. This table holds more than 1,500 clones, 85% found once. The sample in question was liver tissue, obtained at autopsy. The receptors come from a male patient at least 60 years old with steroid-refractory graft-versus-host disease after an allogeneic stem cell transplant. Some of the T cells may derive from the graft donor.

Only a few counts were recorded for this clone. This rearrangement joins TRBV4-3 to TRBJ1-5; maybe TRBD1 (5 bases). Germline V gene sequence: CDR1 LGHNA, CDR2 YSLEER. V gave up 0 bases and J gave up 3 bases, with 12 bases separating them. CDR3 size: 16 residues. The CDR3 spells CASSQDLAGLNQPQHF. The CDR3 DNA sequence: TGCGCCAGCAGCCAAGATCTGGCAGGGCTCAATCAGCCCCAGCATTTT.

The chain combines TRBV5-4 with TRBJ2-1; weak D call: TRBD2 (5 bases). The germline V and J ends were trimmed by 5 bases and 3 bases, with 15 bases remaining between them. Germline loops: CDR1 SGHNT, CDR2 YYREEE (reference sequence). This CDR3 contains 15 residues. The CDR3 reads CASRTEPGNYNEQFF. The DNA of the CDR3 is TGTGCCAGCAGGACCGAGCCGGGGAACTACAATGAGCAGTTCTTC.

The chain is built from TRBV5-5 and TRBJ2-6; the D is unclear. V was cut by 2 bases and J by 4 bases, with 7 bases left in between. Per the germline V gene, CDR1 is SGHKS and CDR2 is YYEKEE (reference sequence). The CDR3 length is 14 residues. DNA for the CDR3: TGTGCCAGCAGCTTTGGAGTCGGGGCCAACGTCCTGACTTTC. Protein sequence: CASSFGVGANVLTF.

The chain employs TRBV6-2 or TRBV6-3 and TRBJ1-2; D might be TRBD1 (5 bases). V was trimmed by 6 bases and J by 4 bases, leaving 15 bases between them. Germline-derived CDR1 and CDR2 are MNHEY and SVGEGT. The CDR3 contains 14 residues. CDR3: CASSQNGRGYGYTF. As DNA, the CDR3 is TGTGCCAGCAGCCAAAACGGAAGGGGCTATGGCTACACCTTC.

This clone was seen more than once but under ten times. The gene calls are TRBV27 and TRBJ1-4; D not certain. This CDR3 comprises 16 residues. Per germline, CDR1 MNHEY and CDR2 SMNVEV (reference sequence). V was pared by 1 base and J by 5 bases, with 14 bases between. CDR3 sequence (DNA): TGTGCCAGCAGTTTATTTTCGGGTGGGAGCAATGAAAAACTGTTTTTT. Translated, it gives CASSLFSGGSNEKLFF.

V and J are TRBV3-1 (or the pseudogene TRBV3-2) and TRBJ2-4; 8 nucleotides line up with TRBD1. CDR1 and CDR2 (germline): LGHDT, YNNKEL (reference sequence). The CDR3 is made up of 23 amino acids. Trimming at V came to 2 bases and at J to 1 base, leaving 25 bases not matched to a gene. CDR3 nucleotide sequence: TGTGCCAGCAGCCAAACCGAGAACCCCAGGACAGGGCTTAATTTGATGGCCAAAAACATTCAGTACTTC. Protein product: CASSQTENPRTGLNLMAKNIQYF.

The rearrangement links TRBV7-2 to TRBJ2-5; D gene unclear. The CDR3 length is 12 residues. CDR1 and CDR2 (germline): SGHTA, FQGNSA. V lost 5 bases, J lost 5 bases, and 9 bases lay in between. The CDR3 here is CASSPIGETQYF. CDR3 in DNA: TGTGCCAGCAGCCCCATCGGCGAGACCCAGTACTTC.

The chain recombines TRBV7-8 with TRBJ1-3, with a tentative D call TRBD1 (6 bases). Germline assignment: CDR1 SGHVS and CDR2 FQNEAQ. V shed 4 bases and J shed 0 bases, with 22 bases lying between them. CDR3 length: 19 amino acids. CDR3: CASSSRGRGQKLSGNTIYF. CDR3 in DNA: TGTGCCAGCAGCTCTAGGGGCAGGGGCCAAAAACTCTCTGGAAACACCATATATTTT.

The J gene is TRBJ2-7, the V gene TRBV27, with unresolved D. From germline, CDR1 is MNHEY and CDR2 SMNVEV (reference sequence). V lost 4 bases and J lost 4, with 8 bases in between. This CDR3 has 12 residues. The CDR3 spells CASSSFNYEQYF. CDR3 sequence (DNA): TGTGCCAGCAGTTCCTTCAATTACGAGCAGTACTTC.

The CDR3 DNA is TGTGCCAGCAGCCGGGGGGGCCCAGAGACCCAGTACTTC. Translating gives CASSRGGPETQYF. The rearrangement joins TRBV27 to TRBJ2-5; TRBD2 matches at 8 bases. Losses at the gene ends were 6 bases for V and 4 bases for J; bases not matched to a gene: 4. CDR1 MNHEY and CDR2 SMNVEV come from the germline V gene (reference sequence). This CDR3 contains 13 residues.

V usage is TRBV7-8 and J usage is TRBJ1-1; tentatively, D is TRBD1 (6 bases). V lost 3 bases to trimming and J lost 4 bases, with 9 bases between them. The CDR3 runs 13 residues. The germline V gene has CDR1 SGHVS and CDR2 FQNEAQ. The CDR3 loop reads CASSLTGSTEAFF. The CDR3 DNA reads as TGTGCCAGCAGCTTGACAGGCTCCACTGAAGCTTTCTTT.

As to this clone: This sample includes further DNA sequences coding for the same CDR3. The chain links TRBV6-4 to TRBJ2-2; 7 bases are shared with TRBD1. J gave up 3 bases and V 2 bases, and 0 bases lay outside the gene matches. This CDR3 is 14 amino acids long. Germline V gene sequence: CDR1 MRHNA, CDR2 SNTAGT. The CDR3, as DNA: TGTGCCAGCAGTGACGGGACAGACACCGGGGAGCTGTTTTTT. Its translation: CASSDGTDTGELFF.

The chain employs TRBV5-1 and TRBJ2-2; D ambiguous. This CDR3 region has 17 residues. Trimming stripped 4 bases from V and 5 bases from J, with 21 bases between. Germline lookup yields CDR1 SGHRS and CDR2 YFSETQ. CDR3 protein: CASSAQPQSSVTGELFF. The CDR3 bases are TGCGCCAGCAGCGCTCAACCCCAGAGTTCCGTTACCGGGGAGCTGTTTTTT.

This chain uses TRBV5-1 with TRBJ2-1, with 8 bases fitting TRBD1. CDR1 is SGHRS and CDR2 is YFSETQ in the germline V gene. The CDR3 totals 14 residues. V trimming: 5 bases; J trimming: 5 bases; junction bases outside the gene matches: 6. The CDR3 is CASSPQTGDNEQFF. CDR3 DNA sequence: TGCGCCAGCAGTCCTCAGACAGGGGACAATGAGCAGTTCTTC. The entire variable domain, with the rest obtained from reference TRBV5-1 and TRBJ2-1, is as follows: KAGVTQTPRYLIKTRGQQVTLSCSPISGHRSVSWYQQTPGQGLQFLFEYFSETQRNKGNFPGRFSGRQFSNSRSEMNVSTLELGDSALYLCASSPQTGDNEQFFGPGTRLTVL.

The chain joins TRBV7-2 to TRBJ2-3; D is uncertain. Trimming removed 3 bases from V and 2 bases from J, with 12 bases in between. CDR1 is SGHTA, CDR2 FQGNSA, per germline. This CDR3 is built from 15 residues. CDR3 sequence: CASSFGGYDTDTQYF. DNA for the CDR3: TGTGCCAGCAGCTTTGGTGGGTATGACACAGATACGCAGTATTTT.

The V call is TRBV6-6, the J call TRBJ1-2; TRBD1 aligns across 8 bases. After removal of 5 bases from V and 5 bases from J, the junction contained 7 bases not matched to a gene. Germline CDR1 and CDR2: MNHNY and SVGAGI (reference sequence). The CDR3 spans 14 residues. This CDR3 is CASSPRRQGYGYTF. CDR3 nucleotide sequence: TGTGCCAGCAGTCCCCGAAGACAGGGGTATGGCTACACCTTC.

The V gene is TRBV28, the J gene TRBJ1-5; maybe TRBD1 (5 bases). The V end was cut by 3 bases, the J end by 7 bases, with 13 bases between. The CDR3 sequence is 14 residues long. The germline V gene has CDR1 MDHEN and CDR2 SYDVKM. Written as DNA, the CDR3 is TGTGCCAGCAGTTTCGGGGGAACAGGACAGCCCCAGCATTTT. Translating it yields CASSFGGTGQPQHF.

The chain has TRBV18 and TRBJ2-7, with unresolved D. Germline V lookup: CDR1 KGHSH, CDR2 LQKENI. V lost 3 bases to trimming and J lost 1 base, with 10 bases between them. This CDR3 comprises 14 residues. The CDR3, as DNA: TGTGCCAGCTCACCTAGGACGGATTCCTACGAGCAGTACTTC. Residues: CASSPRTDSYEQYF.

The genes are TRBV27 and TRBJ1-1; unclear D gene. The CDR3 contains 14 residues. Germline V gene lookup returns CDR1 MNHEY and CDR2 SMNVEV (reference sequence). The V end lost 6 bases, the J end lost 0 bases, and 11 bases lay between the germline ends. The CDR3 region is CASSDSQLNTEAFF. The CDR3 DNA follows: TGTGCCAGCAGCGACTCCCAGTTGAACACTGAAGCTTTCTTT.

The chain is built from TRBV6-2 or TRBV6-3 and TRBJ1-1, with D unclear. The V end was cut by 4 bases, the J end by 1 base, with 7 bases between. The germline gives CDR1 MNHEY, CDR2 SVGEGT. The CDR3 is made up of 13 amino acids. The CDR3 loop is CASSWKENTEAFF. The CDR3 DNA reads as TGTGCCAGCAGTTGGAAGGAGAACACTGAAGCTTTCTTT.

For the CDR3, the DNA is TGTGCCAGCCAGGCCGGAGTTCGAGGGGGCACCGGGGAGCTGTTTTTT. Its protein is CASQAGVRGGTGELFF. This chain links TRBV2 with TRBJ2-2, with D possibly being TRBD1 (6 bases). Trimming took 8 bases from V and 4 from J, leaving 20 bases between them. The CDR3 has 16 amino acids. Germline V CDR1 and CDR2: SNHLY, FYNNEI.

The chain has TRBV19 and TRBJ1-1; D is ambiguous. Germline CDR1 reads LNHDA; CDR2 reads SQIVND (reference sequence). The CDR3 runs 16 residues. V lost 3 bases and J lost 6, with 20 bases in between. The CDR3 DNA follows: TGTGCCAGTAGTATGGAGGTGACAACCAATAGCGCTGAAGCTTTCTTT. Translation gives CASSMEVTTNSAEAFF.

This rearrangement joins TRBV19 to TRBJ2-3; D perhaps matches TRBD2 (6 bases). The germline CDR1 and CDR2 sequences are LNHDA and SQIVND (reference sequence). Deletions cut 4 bases from V and 2 bases from J, with 16 bases between. The CDR3 loop spans 16 amino acids. This CDR3 is CASSNPNERATDTQYF. The CDR3 region has the DNA TGTGCCAGTAGTAACCCTAATGAGCGGGCCACAGATACGCAGTATTTT.

The chain couples TRBV3-1 (or the pseudogene TRBV3-2) to TRBJ2-3; TRBD1 matches at 7 bases. The V gene's germline CDR1 is LGHDT and CDR2 YNNKEL (reference sequence). J was trimmed by 0 bases and V by 1 base; bases with no gene match: 10. The CDR3 length is 18 residues. The CDR3 loop is CASSQGPPTGFSTDTQYF. The CDR3 region has the DNA TGTGCCAGCAGCCAAGGACCCCCGACAGGGTTCAGCACAGATACGCAGTATTTT.

On this clone: This clone may be a read error of a much larger clone one base away. Other DNA sequences in the sample encode the same CDR3. The CDR3 sequence is CASSDSSGGADTQYF. Here the CDR3 DNA reads TGTGCCAGCAGTGACTCTAGCGGGGGGGCAGATACGCAGTATTTT. V gene TRBV6-4 combines with J gene TRBJ2-3; 11 nucleotides agree with TRBD2. Germline V gene lookup returns CDR1 MRHNA and CDR2 SNTAGT. Unmatched junction bases numbered 0, after V lost 0 bases and J lost 4 bases. This CDR3 is 15 amino acids long.

The V and J genes are TRBV19 and TRBJ2-5, with D perhaps TRBD1 (5 bases). The germline V gene encodes CDR1 LNHDA and CDR2 SQIVND (reference sequence). The CDR3 is made up of 12 amino acids. The V end lost 9 bases, the J end lost 5 bases, and 13 bases lay between the germline ends. The CDR3 region has the DNA TGTGCCAGCAGACAGTCCGGCGAGACCCAGTACTTC. Protein: CASRQSGETQYF.

This chain links TRBV19 with TRBJ2-7, with TRBD2 matching over 10 bases. The V and J ends lost 6 bases and 6 bases, in that order; junction bases with no gene match: 14. This CDR3 is built from 16 residues. Germline CDR1 is LNHDA and CDR2 is SQIVND (reference sequence). The CDR3 DNA sequence: TGTGCCAGTAGCACCTTTAGCGGGGGGCCCGTCATCGAGCAGTACTTC. Translating gives CASSTFSGGPVIEQYF.

This chain joins TRBV4-1 and TRBJ2-7; tentatively, D is TRBD1 (7 bases). CDR3 length: 15 amino acids. Trimming stripped 4 bases from V and 5 bases from J, with 18 bases between. Germline CDR1 MGHRA, CDR2 YSYEKL. As DNA, the CDR3 is TGCGCCAGCAGCCCCCTAAACCAGGGGGGCAACGAGCAGTACTTC. Translating it yields CASSPLNQGGNEQYF.